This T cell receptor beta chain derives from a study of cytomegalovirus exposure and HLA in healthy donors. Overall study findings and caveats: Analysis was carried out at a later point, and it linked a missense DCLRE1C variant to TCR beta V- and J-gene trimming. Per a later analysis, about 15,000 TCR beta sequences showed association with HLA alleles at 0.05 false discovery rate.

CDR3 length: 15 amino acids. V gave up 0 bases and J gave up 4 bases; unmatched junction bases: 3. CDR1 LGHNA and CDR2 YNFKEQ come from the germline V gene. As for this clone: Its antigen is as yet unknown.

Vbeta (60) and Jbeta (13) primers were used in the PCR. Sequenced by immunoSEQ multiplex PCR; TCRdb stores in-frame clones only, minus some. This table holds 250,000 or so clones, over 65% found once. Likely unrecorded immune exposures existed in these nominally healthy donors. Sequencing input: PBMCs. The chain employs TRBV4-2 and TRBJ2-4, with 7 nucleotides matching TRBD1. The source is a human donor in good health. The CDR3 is CASSQEGTAKNIQYF. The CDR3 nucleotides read TGTGCCAGCAGCCAAGAGGGGACAGCTAAAAACATTCAGTACTTC.